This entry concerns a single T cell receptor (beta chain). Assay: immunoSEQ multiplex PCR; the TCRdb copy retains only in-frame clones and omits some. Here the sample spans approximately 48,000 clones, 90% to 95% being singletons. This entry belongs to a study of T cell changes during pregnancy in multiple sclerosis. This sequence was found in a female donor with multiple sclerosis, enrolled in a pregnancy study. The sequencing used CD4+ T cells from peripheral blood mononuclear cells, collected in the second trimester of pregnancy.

The CDR3 protein is CASSPGVSGVSEAFF. CDR3 DNA sequence: TGTGCCAGCTCACCAGGGGTTTCGGGGGTTAGCGAAGCTTTCTTT. This rearrangement joins TRBV18 to TRBJ1-1, with D possibly TRBD1 on 5 matching bases. The CDR3 is made up of 15 amino acids. V lost 2 bases and J 8 bases, leaving 18 bases between the germline ends. CDR1 and CDR2 (germline): KGHSH, LQKENI.